This TCR beta chain came from a study of blood T cell repertoires in COVID-19. For the study at large: Spain, Italy and the United States supplied samples that represented acute and convalescent COVID-19.

This clone was recorded once. Germline V CDR1 and CDR2: WNHNN, SYGVQD (reference sequence). J lost 2 bases, V lost 9 bases, and 3 bases had no gene match. The CDR3 sequence is 13 residues long. The authors' processing: By means of reference gene primer amplification, nucleated cell counts were estimated. Only in-frame clones appear in the TCRdb table, and some are missing; sequencing was by immunoSEQ multiplex PCR. V, J and clone size are those of that table, while D and trimming were read from the DNA. The sample lists about 31,000 clones, approximately 86% occurring once. Sequenced sample: peripheral blood. The clonotype was recovered from a man aged 55-75 years with COVID-19, enrolled during active disease. This rearrangement joins TRBV10-1 to TRBJ1-5; 8 bases agree with TRBD1. The CDR3 DNA sequence: TGCGCCAGACCGGGACAGGGCAATCAGCCCCAGCATTTT. It encodes CARPGQGNQPQHF.